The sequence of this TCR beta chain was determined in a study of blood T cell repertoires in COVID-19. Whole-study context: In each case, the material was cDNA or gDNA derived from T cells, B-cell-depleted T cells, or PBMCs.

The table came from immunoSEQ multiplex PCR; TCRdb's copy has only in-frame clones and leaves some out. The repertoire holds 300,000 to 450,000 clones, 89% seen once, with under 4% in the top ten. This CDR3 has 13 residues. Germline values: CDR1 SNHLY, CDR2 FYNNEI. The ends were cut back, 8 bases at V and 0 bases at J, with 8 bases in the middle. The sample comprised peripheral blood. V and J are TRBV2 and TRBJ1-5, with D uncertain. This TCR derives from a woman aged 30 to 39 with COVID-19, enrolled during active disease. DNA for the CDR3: TGTGCCAGCGCACCGAGTAGCAATCAGCCCCAGCATTTT. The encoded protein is CASAPSSNQPQHF.